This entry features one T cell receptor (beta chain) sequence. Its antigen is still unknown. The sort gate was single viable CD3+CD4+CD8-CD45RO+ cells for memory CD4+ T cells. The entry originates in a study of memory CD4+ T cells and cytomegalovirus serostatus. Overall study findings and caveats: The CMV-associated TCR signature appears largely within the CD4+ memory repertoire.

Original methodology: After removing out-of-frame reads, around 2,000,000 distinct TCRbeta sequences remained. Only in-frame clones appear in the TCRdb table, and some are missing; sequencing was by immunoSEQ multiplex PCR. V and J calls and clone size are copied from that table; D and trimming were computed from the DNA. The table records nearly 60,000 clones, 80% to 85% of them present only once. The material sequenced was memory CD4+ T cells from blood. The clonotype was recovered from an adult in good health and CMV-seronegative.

The CDR3 here is CASSPGGIDRGGYNEQFF. CDR3 sequence (DNA): TGTGCCAGCAGCCCAGGGGGGATTGACAGGGGCGGCTACAATGAGCAGTTCTTC. The V and J genes are TRBV7-9 and TRBJ2-1, with 8 bases aligning to TRBD1. The CDR3 loop spans 18 amino acids. V shed 5 bases, J shed 3 bases, and the junction held 15 bases outside the gene matches. Germline V lookup: CDR1 SEHNR, CDR2 FQNEAQ (reference sequence).